This T cell receptor (beta chain) was recovered during a study of blood T cell repertoires in COVID-19. About the research overall: There were acute and convalescent COVID-19 samples, and they came from the United States, Italy and Spain. Nucleic acid was either cDNA or gDNA, and it came from T cells, B-cell-depleted T cells, or PBMCs.

Germline values: CDR1 GTSNPN, CDR2 SVGIG (reference sequence). V dropped 0 bases and J dropped 2 bases, with 8 bases sitting between them. The length of the CDR3 is 14 residues. Per the authors' pipeline: The authors estimated nucleated cell counts from reference gene primer amplification. Data came from immunoSEQ multiplex PCR; TCRdb stores just in-frame clones and leaves some out. That table furnishes V, J and clone size, whereas the DNA furnished D and trimming. This table holds almost 45,000 clones, more than 65% found once. The chain couples TRBV30 to TRBJ1-5; tentatively, D is TRBD1 (5 bases). This clonotype was obtained from an older man with acute or convalescent COVID-19. Sequencing was done on a sample of peripheral blood. The CDR3 loop is CAWSVSRGNQPQHF. CDR3 coding DNA: TGTGCCTGGAGTGTATCCAGGGGCAATCAGCCCCAGCATTTT.